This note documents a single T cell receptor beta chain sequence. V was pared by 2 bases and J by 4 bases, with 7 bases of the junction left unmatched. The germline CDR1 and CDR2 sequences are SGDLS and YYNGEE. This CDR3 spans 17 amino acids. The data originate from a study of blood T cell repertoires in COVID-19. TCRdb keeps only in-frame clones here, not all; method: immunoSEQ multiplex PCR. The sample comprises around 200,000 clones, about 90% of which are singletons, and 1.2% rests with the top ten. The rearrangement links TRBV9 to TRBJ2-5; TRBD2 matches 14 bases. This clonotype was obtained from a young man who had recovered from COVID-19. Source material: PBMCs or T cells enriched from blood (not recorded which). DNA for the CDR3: TGTGCCAGCAGCGTCGGGACTAGCGGGAGTTTCCCAGAGACCCAGTACTTC. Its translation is CASSVGTSGSFPETQYF.